The source of this T cell receptor beta chain is a study of blood T cell repertoires in COVID-19. V shed 2 bases, J shed 5 bases, and the junction held 8 bases outside the gene matches. The CDR3 spans 15 residues. Germline loops: CDR1 SGHRS, CDR2 YFSETQ. As processed by the authors: By means of reference gene primer amplification, nucleated cell counts were estimated. Clones were read by immunoSEQ multiplex PCR, and TCRdb kept only the in-frame ones, dropping some. V and J calls and clone size are given by that table; D and trimming were obtained from the DNA. The table lists fewer than 85,000 clones, more than 60% of them singletons.

Sequenced sample: peripheral blood. The chain employs TRBV5-1 and TRBJ2-3; TRBD2 matches 7 bases. The TCR sequence derives from a man aged 55 to 70 with acute or convalescent COVID-19. CDR3 DNA: TGCGCCAGCAGCTTATGGGGGGGTGAACAAGATACGCAGTATTTT. As protein: CASSLWGGEQDTQYF.